The 26 T cell receptor beta chains presented below share a single source sample, sequenced in a study of PD-L1 blockade in urothelial cancer. Stated time point: pretreatment peripheral blood. Libraries were prepared by immunoSEQ multiplex PCR; TCRdb keeps only in-frame clonotypes and omits some of them. The profile shows about 72,000 clones, roughly 86% of them singletons. The input for sequencing was PBMCs, taken around atezolizumab (anti-PD-L1) treatment. The receptors were sampled from a man in his sixties with urothelial cancer.

V usage is TRBV5-1 and J usage is TRBJ1-3; 8 nucleotides match TRBD1. The CDR3 is made up of 18 amino acids. V was clipped by 1 base and J by 0 bases; unmatched bases: 9. Germline V CDR1 and CDR2: SGHRS, YFSETQ. For the CDR3, the DNA is TGCGCCAGCAGCTTGAGGGGGGACAGGCAGCTCTCTGGAAACACCATATATTTT. It codes for CASSLRGDRQLSGNTIYF. The variable domain in full, with the rest retrieved from reference TRBV5-1 and TRBJ1-3, is KAGVTQTPRYLIKTRGQQVTLSCSPISGHRSVSWYQQTPGQGLQFLFEYFSETQRNKGNFPGRFSGRQFSNSRSEMNVSTLELGDSALYLCASSLRGDRQLSGNTIYFGEGSWLTVV.

This chain joins TRBV19 and TRBJ2-7, with TRBD1 identical over 8 bases. Trimming removed 5 bases from V and 2 bases from J; junction bases left unmatched: 5. The CDR3 consists of 14 residues. CDR1 and CDR2 (germline): LNHDA, SQIVND (reference sequence). CDR3 sequence reads: CASSPGQGPYEQYF. The DNA of the CDR3 is TGTGCCAGTAGTCCCGGACAGGGCCCCTACGAGCAGTACTTC.

In the case of this clone: One end of the junction varies from germline; a read error may be responsible. The chain recombines TRBV7-7 with TRBJ2-1, with D unresolved. The V gene's germline CDR1 is SSHAT and CDR2 FNYEAQ (reference sequence). The CDR3 loop spans 14 amino acids. CDR3 in DNA: TGTGCTAGCAGCTTAGGTGGCCAGTACAATGAGCAGTTCTTC. It codes for CASSLGGQYNEQFF.

The rearrangement links TRBV7-6 to TRBJ1-4; 9 nucleotides agree with TRBD1. This CDR3 contains 15 residues. Germline V gene sequence: CDR1 SGHVS, CDR2 FNYEAQ. V lost 5 bases to trimming and J lost 7 bases; unmatched junction nucleotides: 8. CDR3 region: CASSVDRGSGEKLFF. The CDR3 DNA reads as TGTGCCAGCAGCGTGGACAGGGGTTCGGGTGAAAAACTGTTTTTT.

This chain links TRBV19 with TRBJ2-3, with 10 bases lining up with TRBD1. The CDR3 totals 15 residues. Germline trimming cut 5 bases from V and 6 bases from J; bases unmatched to any gene: 8. Germline assignment: CDR1 LNHDA and CDR2 SQIVND (reference sequence). The CDR3 reads CASSPRTGGEDTQYF. CDR3 nucleotide sequence: TGTGCCAGTAGTCCAAGGACAGGGGGGGAGGATACGCAGTATTTT.

This chain links TRBV7-3 with TRBJ2-5, with a possible D match to TRBD2 (5 bases). CDR1 is SGHTA and CDR2 is FQGTGA in the germline V gene. The germline V and J ends were trimmed by 5 bases and 0 bases, with 7 bases remaining between them. The CDR3 contains 13 residues. The CDR3: CASSKDYQETQYF. In nucleotides, the CDR3 is TGTGCCAGCAGCAAGGACTACCAAGAGACCCAGTACTTC.

The table lists this clone with a few counts. Different DNA sequences within this sample yield the same CDR3. V usage is TRBV4-3 and J usage is TRBJ1-5; 7 bases align to TRBD1. The CDR3 runs to 14 residues. With 0 bases clipped from V and 4 bases from J, the junction kept 0 bases outside the gene matches. CDR1 and CDR2 (germline): LGHNA, YSLEER. The CDR3 protein is CASSQDRGNQPQHF. The CDR3 nucleotides read TGCGCCAGCAGCCAAGACAGGGGGAATCAGCCCCAGCATTTT.

This chain links TRBV6-6 with TRBJ2-1, with D unresolved. Between the trimmed V and J ends, which lost 2 bases and 4 bases, there was a span of 6 bases. From germline, CDR1 is MNHNY and CDR2 SVGAGI (reference sequence). This CDR3 has 13 residues. CDR3 coding DNA: TGTGCCAGCAGTTACGGGCCTTACAATGAGCAGTTCTTC. Translation gives CASSYGPYNEQFF.

J is TRBJ2-1 and V is TRBV14; 7 bases align to TRBD2. V trimming: 1 base; J trimming: 2 bases; junction bases outside the gene matches: 2. Germline lookup yields CDR1 SGHDN and CDR2 FVKESK. The CDR3 is 15 amino acids. CDR3 sequence: CASSQVLAAYNEQFF. The DNA for the CDR3 is TGTGCCAGCAGCCAAGTTCTAGCGGCCTACAATGAGCAGTTCTTC.

The chain combines TRBV27 with TRBJ2-1; D perhaps matches TRBD1 (6 bases). This CDR3 has 14 residues. With 6 bases removed from V and 2 bases from J, the gap between germline ends came to 11 bases. CDR1 is MNHEY, CDR2 SMNVEV, per germline (reference sequence). CDR3 protein: CASSYRDPYNEQFF. CDR3 bases: TGTGCCAGCAGCTACAGGGATCCCTACAATGAGCAGTTCTTC.

The rearrangement uses TRBV7-9 and TRBJ2-5; D gene unclear. The CDR3 spans 16 residues. V dropped 1 base and J dropped 0 bases, with 12 bases sitting between them. Germline V CDR1 and CDR2: SEHNR, FQNEAQ (reference sequence). The CDR3 protein is CASSLGRRINQETQYF. In nucleotides, the CDR3 is TGTGCCAGCAGCTTAGGGAGACGGATTAACCAAGAGACCCAGTACTTC. Using reference TRBV7-9 and TRBJ2-5 for the parts outside the CDR3, the full variable domain is DTGVSQNPRHKITKRGQNVTFRCDPISEHNRLYWYRQTLGQGPEFLTYFQNEAQLEKSRLLSDRFSAERPKGSFSTLEIQRTEQGDSAMYLCASSLGRRINQETQYFGPGTRLLVL.

The chain links TRBV6-6 to TRBJ2-7, with 9 nucleotides matching TRBD2. The CDR3 covers 16 residues. The germline V gene has CDR1 MNHNY and CDR2 SVGAGI (reference sequence). Trimming at V came to 6 bases and at J to 4 bases, leaving 13 bases not matched to a gene. CDR3 protein: CASSRPRAGGSYEQYF. In nucleotides, the CDR3 is TGTGCCAGCAGCCGACCGAGGGCGGGGGGGTCTTACGAGCAGTACTTC.

The chain combines TRBV7-2 with TRBJ2-5; maybe TRBD2 (6 bases). The J call may be wrong; the DNA end is better matched by TRBJ2-7. The CDR3 loop spans 17 amino acids. Per germline, CDR1 SGHTA and CDR2 FQGNSA. CDR3 DNA sequence: TGTGCCAGCAGTTCACCTGGGTCCGGGAGAGGCTCCTACGAGCAGTACTTC. Its protein is CASSSPGSGRGSYEQYF.

This sequence joins TRBV7-3 and TRBJ2-5; D is unclear. The CDR3 has 13 amino acids. The V gene's germline CDR1 is SGHTA and CDR2 FQGTGA. Trimming removed 8 bases from V and 1 base from J, with 11 bases in between. The CDR3 DNA reads TGTGCCAGCCCCTACGACTTCCAAGAGACCCAGTACTTC. It is translated as CASPYDFQETQYF.

V is TRBV21-1 and J is TRBJ1-5; the table's D call of TRBD1 was not tested on the DNA. TRBV21-1 is labeled a pseudogene. This CDR3 comprises 15 residues. The CDR3: CASSSRTGGNQPQHF. In DNA, the CDR3 is TGTGCCAGCAGCTCCCGGACAGGGGGGAATCAGCCCCAGCATTTT.

This clone was seen more than once but under ten times. The gene calls are TRBV19 and TRBJ1-5; D is ambiguous. Between the trimmed V and J ends, which lost 1 base and 5 bases, there was a span of 6 bases. CDR1 is LNHDA and CDR2 is SQIVND in the germline V gene (reference sequence). CDR3 length: 13 amino acids. CDR3 loop: CASSIVADQPQHF. The DNA for the CDR3 is TGTGCCAGTAGTATAGTTGCGGATCAGCCCCAGCATTTT.

The chain combines TRBV5-4 with TRBJ2-4, with a weak D call TRBD2 (6 bases). V was shortened by 4 bases and J by 1 base, with 15 bases between the two germline ends. Germline V lookup: CDR1 SGHNT, CDR2 YYREEE (reference sequence). The CDR3 covers 16 residues. CDR3 coding DNA: TGTGCCAGCAGCCCCGGGGGTTTGGAGGCCAAAAACATTCAGTACTTC. Protein sequence: CASSPGGLEAKNIQYF.

In the case of this clone: At the DNA level, this CDR3 is encoded by other sequences in the same sample as well. The J gene is TRBJ1-2, the V gene TRBV6-5, with TRBD1 as a possible D gene (6 bases). Trimming took off 2 bases at V and 2 bases at J, with 15 bases between the two ends. CDR1 and CDR2 from the germline V gene are MNHEY and SVGAGI. The CDR3 length is 16 residues. This CDR3 is CASSYPPGRGNYGYTF. The CDR3 bases are TGTGCCAGCAGTTACCCGCCTGGCAGGGGCAACTATGGCTACACCTTC.

The CDR3 DNA reads as TGTGCCAGCAGTTACACGGGGGTAGGCACAGATACGCAGTATTTT. Amino acid sequence: CASSYTGVGTDTQYF. The V and J genes are TRBV6-5 and TRBJ2-3; tentative D call: TRBD2 (6 bases). Trimming cost V 2 bases and J 1 base, with 10 bases left between them. Per the germline V gene, CDR1 is MNHEY and CDR2 is SVGAGI. The CDR3 has 15 residues.

The chain couples TRBV28 to TRBJ2-5, with TRBD2 matching over 7 bases. This CDR3 has 18 residues. V lost 3 bases to trimming and J lost 0 bases; unmatched junction nucleotides: 13. CDR1 MDHEN and CDR2 SYDVKM come from the germline V gene. The CDR3, as DNA: TGTGCCAGCAGTTTGGCCCCTCCTAGCGGTTGGTACCAAGAGACCCAGTACTTC. It encodes CASSLAPPSGWYQETQYF.

The rearrangement joins TRBV6-5 to TRBJ1-5; a possible D gene is TRBD1 (5 bases). V shed 2 bases and J shed 4 bases, with 9 bases lying between them. This CDR3 spans 14 amino acids. Germline V gives CDR1 MNHEY, CDR2 SVGAGI. CDR3 in amino acids: CASSYDSLNQPQHF. Written as DNA, the CDR3 is TGTGCCAGCAGTTACGACAGTCTGAATCAGCCCCAGCATTTT.

CDR3 region: CAWSVPPGQPQHF. The CDR3 DNA sequence: TGTGCCTGGAGTGTACCCCCGGGTCAGCCCCAGCATTTT. This chain uses TRBV30 with TRBJ1-5; D uncertain. This CDR3 has 13 amino acids. CDR1 and CDR2 (germline): GTSNPN, SVGIG (reference sequence). Trimming shortened V by 0 bases and J by 6 bases, and 9 bases separated the two germline ends.

V is TRBV7-8 and J is TRBJ1-5; no clear D. The CDR3 consists of 14 residues. V was shortened by 3 bases and J by 6 bases, with 12 bases between the two germline ends. Germline CDR1 and CDR2: SGHVS and FQNEAQ. CDR3 in amino acids: CASSFRTVGQPQHF. The CDR3 bases are TGTGCCAGCAGCTTCCGAACAGTAGGTCAGCCCCAGCATTTT.

This clone was detected only a few times. The chain is built from TRBV9 and TRBJ2-5, with D tentatively TRBD1 (6 bases). V was clipped by 4 bases and J by 2 bases, with 15 bases between them. Germline V gene sequence: CDR1 SGDLS, CDR2 YYNGEE. There are 15 residues in the CDR3. The CDR3 sequence is CASSPRQAKQETQYF. CDR3 DNA: TGTGCCAGCAGCCCCAGACAGGCAAAACAAGAGACCCAGTACTTC.

The V call is TRBV11-2, the J call TRBJ2-1; 11 bases fit TRBD2. With V trimmed by 0 bases and J by 4 bases, 5 bases remained unmatched. Germline CDR1 is SGHAT and CDR2 is FQNNGV. The CDR3 extends over 17 amino acids. Written as DNA, the CDR3 is TGTGCCAGCAGCTTAGATCTAGCGGGGGGAAGGTACAATGAGCAGTTCTTC. Its translation is CASSLDLAGGRYNEQFF.

The chain has TRBV5-1 and TRBJ1-1; no firm D call. Trimming left V 0 bases short and J 2 bases short, with 14 bases between. Germline CDR1 SGHRS, CDR2 YFSETQ. CDR3 length equals 16 residues. The CDR3 is CASSLDTPDRNTEAFF. The CDR3 coding sequence is TGCGCCAGCAGCTTGGATACACCCGATCGCAACACTGAAGCTTTCTTT.